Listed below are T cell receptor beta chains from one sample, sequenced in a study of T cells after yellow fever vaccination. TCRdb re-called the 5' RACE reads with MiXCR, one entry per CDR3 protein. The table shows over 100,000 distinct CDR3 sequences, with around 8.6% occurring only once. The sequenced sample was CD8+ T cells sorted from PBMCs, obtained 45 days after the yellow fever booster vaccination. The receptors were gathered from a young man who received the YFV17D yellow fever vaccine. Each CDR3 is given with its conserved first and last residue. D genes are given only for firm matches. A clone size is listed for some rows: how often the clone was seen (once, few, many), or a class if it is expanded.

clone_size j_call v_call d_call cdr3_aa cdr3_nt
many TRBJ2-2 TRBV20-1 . CSAIHGTYTGELFF TGCAGTGCTATCCACGGGACCTACACCGGGGAGCTGTTTTTT
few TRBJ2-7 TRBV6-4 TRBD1 CASREDRGHSYEQYF TGTGCCAGCAGGGAAGACAGGGGACATTCCTACGAGCAGTACTTC
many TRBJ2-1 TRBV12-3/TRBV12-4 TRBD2 CASAAGVGNEQFF TGTGCCAGCGCAGCGGGAGTTGGGAATGAGCAGTTCTTC
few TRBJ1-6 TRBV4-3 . CASSQEHRISYNSPLHF TGCGCCAGCAGCCAGGAGCACAGGATCTCCTATAATTCACCCCTCCACTTT
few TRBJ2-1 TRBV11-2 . CASRQGGAYNEQFF TGTGCCAGCAGGCAGGGTGGTGCGTACAATGAGCAGTTCTTC
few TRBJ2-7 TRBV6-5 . CASIGPPNYEQYF TGTGCCAGCATCGGACCTCCTAACTACGAGCAGTACTTC
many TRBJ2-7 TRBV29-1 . CSVRRTIYEQYF TGCAGCGTTCGTCGGACTATCTACGAGCAGTACTTC
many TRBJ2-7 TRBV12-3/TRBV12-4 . CASSLSTPYEQYF TGTGCCAGCAGTTTATCAACTCCCTACGAGCAGTACTTC
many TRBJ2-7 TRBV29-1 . CSTAEGSSEQYF TGCAGCACGGCGGAGGGCTCCTCCGAGCAGTACTTC
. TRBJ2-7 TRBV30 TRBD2 CAWSEGLAGGSYEQYF TGTGCCTGGAGTGAGGGACTAGCGGGAGGCTCCTACGAGCAGTACTTC
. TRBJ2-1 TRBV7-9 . CASSLVSGPNNEQFF TGTGCCAGCAGCTTAGTCAGCGGTCCTAACAATGAGCAGTTCTTC
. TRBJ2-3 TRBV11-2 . CASTQGAGGGLGQYF TGTGCCAGCACCCAGGGGGCGGGAGGTGGCCTTGGGCAGTATTTT
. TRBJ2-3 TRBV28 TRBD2 CASSLTSGRTDTQYF TGTGCCAGCAGTTTAACTAGCGGGAGAACAGATACGCAGTATTTT
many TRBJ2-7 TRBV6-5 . CASSSATDIYEQYF TGTGCCAGCAGTTCCGCGACAGATATCTACGAGCAGTACTTC
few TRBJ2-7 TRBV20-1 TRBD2 CSARAEAGSSYEQYF TGCAGTGCTAGAGCCGAAGCGGGAAGCTCCTACGAGCAGTACTTC
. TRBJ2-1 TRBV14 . CASSQDRLNKGLYEQFF TGTGCCAGCAGCCAAGATCGCCTCAACAAGGGGCTCTACGAGCAGTTCTTC
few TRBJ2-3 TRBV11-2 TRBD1 CASRPTGGDRETDTQYF TGTGCCAGCAGACCTACTGGTGGGGACAGGGAAACAGATACGCAGTATTTT
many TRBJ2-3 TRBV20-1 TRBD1 CSANPRGQGPTDTQYF TGCAGTGCGAACCCCCGCGGACAGGGCCCCACAGATACGCAGTATTTT
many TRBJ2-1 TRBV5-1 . CASSIRVNEQFF TGCGCCAGCAGCATCAGGGTTAATGAGCAGTTCTTC
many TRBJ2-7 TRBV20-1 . CSATGADEQYF TGCAGTGCTACTGGCGCGGACGAGCAGTACTTC
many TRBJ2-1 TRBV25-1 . CASSKNSGDNEQFF TGTGCCAGCAGTAAGAACTCAGGGGATAATGAGCAGTTCTTC
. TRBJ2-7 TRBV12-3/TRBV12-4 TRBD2 CASTEGGGPGGEQYF TGTGCCAGCACTGAGGGCGGCGGCCCGGGGGGCGAGCAGTACTTC
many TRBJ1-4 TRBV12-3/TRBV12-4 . CASSFSGGATNEKLFF TGTGCCAGCAGTTTTTCGGGGGGCGCAACTAATGAAAAACTGTTTTTT
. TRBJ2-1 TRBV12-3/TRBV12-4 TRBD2 CASSYTGAGGSGQFF TGTGCCAGCAGCTACACAGGAGCGGGAGGGTCGGGGCAGTTCTTC
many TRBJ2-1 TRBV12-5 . CASRGPSEHEQFF TGTGCTAGTCGGGGGCCCTCCGAGCATGAGCAGTTCTTC
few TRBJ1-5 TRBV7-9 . CASSKGHLIYPQHF TGTGCCAGCAGCAAGGGACACTTGATTTATCCCCAGCATTTT
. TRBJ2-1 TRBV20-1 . CSASAVGSGTASSYNEQFF TGCAGTGCTTCTGCTGTTGGGAGCGGGACAGCTAGCTCCTACAATGAGCAGTTCTTC
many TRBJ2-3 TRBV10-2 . CASSEWAGSGLTDTQYF TGCGCCAGCAGTGAGTGGGCAGGCTCAGGGCTGACAGATACGCAGTATTTT
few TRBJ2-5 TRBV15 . CATSRVYQETQYF TGTGCCACCAGCAGAGTCTACCAAGAGACCCAGTACTTC
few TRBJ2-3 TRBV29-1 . CSVESFGGNTQYF TGCAGCGTTGAGTCGTTCGGCGGGAATACGCAGTATTTT
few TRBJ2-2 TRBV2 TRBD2 CASSDPSGRGYTGELFF TGTGCCAGCAGTGACCCGAGCGGGAGAGGGTACACCGGGGAGCTGTTTTTT
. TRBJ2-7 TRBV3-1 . CATSQEFRLNYEQYF TGTGCCACCAGCCAAGAATTCAGACTTAACTACGAGCAGTACTTC
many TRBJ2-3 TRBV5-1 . CASSYREATDTQYF TGCGCCAGCAGCTATAGAGAAGCCACAGATACGCAGTATTTT
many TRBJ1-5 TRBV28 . CASSREAGQPQHF TGTGCCAGCAGTCGAGAAGCCGGTCAGCCCCAGCATTTT
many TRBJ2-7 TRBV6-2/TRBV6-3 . CASSYSGPTYEQYF TGTGCCAGCAGTTACAGCGGGCCGACCTACGAGCAGTACTTC
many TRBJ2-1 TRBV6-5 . CASSYSKGDSEQFF TGTGCCAGCAGTTACTCGAAGGGCGACAGCGAGCAGTTCTTC
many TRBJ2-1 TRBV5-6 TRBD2 CASSPTSGLYNEQFF TGTGCCAGCAGCCCGACTAGCGGGCTCTACAATGAGCAGTTCTTC
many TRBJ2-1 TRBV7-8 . CASSSAEGIASYNEQFF TGTGCCAGCAGCTCCGCTGAGGGGATTGCCTCCTACAATGAGCAGTTCTTC
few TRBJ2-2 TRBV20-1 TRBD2 CSAQAGGNTGELFF TGCAGTGCGCAAGCGGGGGGGAACACCGGGGAGCTGTTTTTT
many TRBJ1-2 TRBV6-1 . CASSEGMGVYGYTF TGTGCCAGCAGTGAAGGGATGGGGGTCTATGGCTACACCTTC